This paragraph covers one T cell receptor beta chain sequence. Its target antigen remains unknown. Base qualities were left out, and no much larger clone turns up one base away. The data are from a study of blood T cells in healthy people across ages (dated by TCRdb to about 2015). Study-level background: In model experiments, roughly one uniquely barcoded TCR beta cDNA molecule per two T cells was captured by template switching. To avoid experimental bias, donors of different ages were randomly spread across the sequencing lanes. Using the same blood draw, the study looked at two additional independent replicas of 1 million unique cDNA reads for two donors, one aged 18 to 30 and the other aged 80 or older. The donors were split into four age groups: young (average roughly 15 years), middle-aged (over 35), aged (62) and long-lived (under 90). The study measured age-related changes in TCR beta repertoire diversity using deep sequencing normalized with unique cDNA molecular identifiers.

The method behind the library was 5' RACE. The reads were generated on an Illumina HiSeq 2500. A second PCR of about 6 to 11 cycles was performed with a sample-barcoded 5' primer and a J-beta primer mix. A unique molecular identifier was introduced onto each TCR beta cDNA molecule by a template-switch 5' adaptor carrying 12 random nucleotides. Each sample yielded at least 3 million CDR3-containing paired-end reads. First-strand cDNA synthesis was performed from all RNA using the Mint cDNA synthesis kit, with priming by a TRBC-specific oligonucleotide. Following uracil-DNA glycosylase treatment, all cDNA underwent a first 18-cycle PCR with the universal primers M1SS and BC2_uni_R. The paper's data handling went like this. Each sample was normalized by randomly selecting 1 million high-quality reads, each carrying a distinct molecular identifier. Reads with shared molecular identifiers were discarded instead of being binned into consensus sequences. MiTCR, set to a Q25 quality threshold and the strictest error-elimination algorithm, was used for CDR3 identification, clonotype clustering and error correction. A nonparametric unseen species model with Euler transformation was used to estimate a lower bound on total TCR beta diversity. Through fastp at Q25 and MiXCR, TCRdb rebuilt clones from the public reads, retaining in-frame beta chains. Rows are unified per CDR3 protein, each entry keeping the most common DNA and genes. The V and J calls come from TCRdb's annotation, not from the publication. The sample table records under 800,000 distinct CDR3 sequences; about 42% of these occur just once. The top ten hold roughly 20% of the sample.

Counted from cysteine to phenylalanine, this CDR3 has 17 amino acids. Left in the record is the CDR3 DNA by itself, 51 bases read in frame from the first base. V loses 4 bases at its end and J loses 3 bases; junction bases beyond the gene matches: 12. Donors were a few dozen systemically healthy Caucasian individuals from Russia aged roughly 6 to 90 years. Around 10 milliliters of peripheral blood were collected from each donor into EDTA-treated Vacutainer tubes. PBMCs were isolated by Ficoll-Paque density-gradient centrifugation, with at least 6 million obtained per sample. Trizol reagent was used to extract total RNA from PBMCs, with at least 6 micrograms per sample. For every donor, flow cytometry on a PBMC aliquot measured the percentage of naive CD45RAhigh/CD27high T cells. The full study reports these points: Estimates of total diversity based on one million sequenced T cells were regarded as lower bounds and as underestimates. Compared with the aged group, the long-lived group had more naive CD4+ T cells, fewer expanded clones and increased TCR diversity, suggesting age selection. Since profiling was done on bulk unsorted PBMCs, naive and antigen-experienced compartments could not be conclusively compared. There was a strong correlation between observed TCR beta diversity and the percentage of naive T cells measured by flow cytometry. Donor CMV infection status was unknown, potentially confounding age-related changes in expanded clonotypes. As age increased, observed TCR beta diversity per million T cells dropped in a roughly linear way, and a significant reduction was already evident by age 40.

This receptor was identified in a woman aged 55-70 years in good health. Sequenced sample: blood. The V gene is TRBV12-3 or TRBV12-4 and the J gene is TRBJ2-3, with TRBD2 matching 8 junction bases. The DNA reads TGTGCCAGCAGTTCTTACTTCGGGGGGGGGGAGACAGATACGCAGTATTTT. This gives the protein CASSSYFGGGETDTQYF.